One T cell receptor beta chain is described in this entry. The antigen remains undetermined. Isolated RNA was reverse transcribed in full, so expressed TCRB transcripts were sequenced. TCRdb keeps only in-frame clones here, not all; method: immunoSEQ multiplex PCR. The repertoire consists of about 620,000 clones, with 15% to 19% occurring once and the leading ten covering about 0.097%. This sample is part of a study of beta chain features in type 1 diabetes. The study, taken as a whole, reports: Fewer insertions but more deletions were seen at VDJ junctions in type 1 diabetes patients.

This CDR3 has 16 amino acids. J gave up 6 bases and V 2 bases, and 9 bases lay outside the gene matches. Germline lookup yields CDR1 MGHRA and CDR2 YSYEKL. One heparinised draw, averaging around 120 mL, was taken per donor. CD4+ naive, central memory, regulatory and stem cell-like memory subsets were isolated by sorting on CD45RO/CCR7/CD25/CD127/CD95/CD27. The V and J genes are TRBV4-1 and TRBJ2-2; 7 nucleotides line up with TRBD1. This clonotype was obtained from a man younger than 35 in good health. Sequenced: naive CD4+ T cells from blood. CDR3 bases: TGCGCCAGCAGCCAAAAAGTGGGAGACAGGGCCGGGGAGCTGTTTTTT. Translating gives CASSQKVGDRAGELFF.